Presented here are 4 T cell receptor beta chains from one specimen sequenced in a study of CD8 T cells in Susac syndrome. An amount of RNA that ranged from about 0.45 to 1 ug was reverse transcribed with random hexamers. TCRdb re-analysed the immunoSEQ multiplex PCR reads in MiXCR, keeping a single row per CDR3 protein. The sample contains around 170,000 distinct CDR3 sequences, about 96% of which appear only once. Specimen: CD4+ T cells from PBMCs. These receptors all stem from a human donor with Susac syndrome.

This chain uses TRBV7-2 with TRBJ1-5, with D uncertain. Germline V gene sequence: CDR1 SGHTA, CDR2 FQGNSA. V dropped 5 bases and J dropped 7 bases, with 15 bases sitting between them. This CDR3 has 14 residues. CDR3 sequence (DNA): TGTGCCAGCAGCCCGCGATATCGACACCAGCCCCAGCATTTT. It encodes CASSPRYRHQPQHF.

The chain carries TRBV15 and TRBJ2-1; D unclear. Trimming left V 0 bases short and J 0 bases short, with 9 bases between. The CDR3 spans 16 residues. Germline assignment: CDR1 LNHNV and CDR2 YYDKDF (reference sequence). The CDR3 DNA sequence: TGTGCCACCAGCAGAGACCGGAGAGGCTCCTACAATGAGCAGTTCTTC. This translates into CATSRDRRGSYNEQFF.

This rearrangement joins TRBV24-1 to TRBJ2-1; D is unclear. CDR3 length: 12 amino acids. V lost 1 base to trimming and J lost 6 bases, with 3 bases between them. Germline CDR1 is KGHDR and CDR2 is SFDVKD. CDR3 residues: CATSDFSNEQFF. Written as DNA, the CDR3 is TGTGCCACCAGTGATTTCTCCAATGAGCAGTTCTTC.

The chain joins TRBV7-2 to TRBJ1-3; D unresolved. Germline V gene sequence: CDR1 SGHTA, CDR2 FQGNSA. Trimming shortened V by 6 bases and J by 0 bases, and 12 bases separated the two germline ends. CDR3 size: 15 residues. CDR3 in DNA: TGTGCCAGCAGTCCAGGACGGCTCTCTGGAAACACCATATATTTT. This encodes CASSPGRLSGNTIYF. Combining the CDR3 with reference TRBV7-2 and TRBJ1-3 gives the whole variable domain GAGVSQSPSNKVTEKGKDVELRCDPISGHTALYWYRQSLGQGLEFLIYFQGNSAPDKSGLPSDRFSAERTGGSVSTLTIQRTQQEDSAVYLCASSPGRLSGNTIYFGEGSWLTVV.